The rows below give T cell receptor beta chains drawn from one sample of a study of T cell repertoires in cytomegalovirus infection. TCRdb fed the reads into MiXCR, producing one record per CDR3 protein. The sample contains 110,000 to 150,000 distinct CDR3 sequences, approximately 30% of which appear only once. The antigens these receptors bind are not known. The specimen was CD8+ T cells from cultured PBMCs, collected from culture after CMV antigen stimulation. The receptors stem from a human donor in good health (CMV status not recorded). Some clones in this sample may be carry-over from other donors' samples. Both conserved end residues are part of each CDR3. Fields, in order: J gene, CDR3 length, V gene, clone size, D gene, CDR3 DNA, CDR3 protein. D genes are given only for firm matches. Rows give clone size only sometimes, using once, few, many, or a class for an expanded clone.

TRBJ1-1,13,TRBV27,.,.,TGTGCCAGCAGTTTATCGCAGCCCACTGAAGCTTTCTTT,CASSLSQPTEAFF
TRBJ1-4,15,TRBV7-4,few,.,TGTGCCAGCAGCTTATTCCCGGCAACTAATGAAAAACTGTTTTTT,CASSLFPATNEKLFF
TRBJ1-4,15,TRBV27,many,.,TGTGCCAGCAGTGCTACAGGTTCAACTAATGAAAAACTGTTTTTT,CASSATGSTNEKLFF
TRBJ1-2,15,TRBV15,.,.,TGTGCCACCAGCAGAAACAGGTTCTCTAACTATGGCTACACCTTC,CATSRNRFSNYGYTF
TRBJ2-7,14,TRBV2,.,.,TGTGCCAGCAGTGATCTGCCAGGGAGTTACGAGCAGTACTTC,CASSDLPGSYEQYF
TRBJ1-5,16,TRBV7-2,few,TRBD1,TGTGCCAGCAGCTTACTAAGTGACAGGGTGAATCAGCCCCAGCATTTT,CASSLLSDRVNQPQHF
TRBJ1-1,14,TRBV19,.,.,TGTGCCAGTATAGTGGGAGGGACGAACACTGAAGCTTTCTTT,CASIVGGTNTEAFF
TRBJ1-2,14,TRBV7-6,few,.,TGTGCCAGCAGCTTAGTTGGACAGTTCTATGGCTACACCTTC,CASSLVGQFYGYTF
TRBJ1-1,14,TRBV12-3/TRBV12-4,many,TRBD1,TGTGCCAGCAGTTTGACAGGGGGGAGCACTGAAGCTTTCTTT,CASSLTGGSTEAFF
TRBJ1-1,13,TRBV29-1,.,.,TGCAGCGTTGAGGGCAAAGAGAACACTGAAGCTTTCTTT,CSVEGKENTEAFF
TRBJ2-7,17,TRBV6-5,.,TRBD1,TGTGCCAGCAGCCCCCTAACCCCTCGAGACAGGGGCTACCAGCAGTACTTC,CASSPLTPRDRGYQQYF
TRBJ2-7,13,TRBV7-8,few,.,TGTGCCAGCAGCTTAGAGCCCAGGTACGAGCAGTACTTC,CASSLEPRYEQYF
TRBJ2-6,15,TRBV2,once,.,TGTGCCAGCAGGGACAGTATCTCTGGGGCCAACGTCCTGACTTTC,CASRDSISGANVLTF
TRBJ2-5,16,TRBV7-7,few,TRBD2,TGTGCCAGCAGCCCGCTTAGCGGGGGGGATCAAGAGACCCAGTACTTC,CASSPLSGGDQETQYF
TRBJ2-1,14,TRBV29-1,.,.,TGCAGCACCCAGACAGGAAGCTCCTACAATGAGCAGTTCTTC,CSTQTGSSYNEQFF
TRBJ2-1,15,TRBV20-1,few,TRBD2,TGCAGTGCTTCCCGTGATAGCGGGGGGGCTGACGAGCAGTTCTTC,CSASRDSGGADEQFF
TRBJ2-7,15,TRBV15,.,TRBD2,TGTGCCACCAGCGAAGGACGGGACTACTCCTACGAGCAGTACTTC,CATSEGRDYSYEQYF
TRBJ2-7,15,TRBV27,.,.,TGTGCCAGCAGTTTCGGGGGCCGTAGCTCCTACGAGCAGTACTTC,CASSFGGRSSYEQYF
TRBJ1-4,11,TRBV7-4,few,.,TGTGCCTCCCGGGGAGATGAAAAACTGTTTTTT,CASRGDEKLFF
TRBJ2-7,12,TRBV12-3/TRBV12-4,.,.,TGTGCCAGCAGTCCAAGCTACTACGAGCAGTACTTC,CASSPSYYEQYF
TRBJ2-4,14,TRBV6-5,.,.,TGTGCCAGCAGTTCTCCGGGACGACAAAACATTCAGTACTTC,CASSSPGRQNIQYF
TRBJ2-7,15,TRBV29-1,.,TRBD1,TGCAGCGTTGAAGCGGGACAGGGTTTCTCCTACGAGCAGTACTTC,CSVEAGQGFSYEQYF
TRBJ2-1,14,TRBV5-1,.,.,TGCGCCAGCAGCTTGGAAGAGTTTAGGAATGAGCAGTTCTTC,CASSLEEFRNEQFF
TRBJ1-2,13,TRBV4-1,once,TRBD1,TGCGCCAGCAGCCAGACAGGGGGCGGAGGCTACACCTTC,CASSQTGGGGYTF
TRBJ1-2,14,TRBV12-3/TRBV12-4,.,.,TGTGCCAGCAGCCCCACCCTATCCACCTATGGCTACACCTTC,CASSPTLSTYGYTF
TRBJ1-2,15,TRBV4-2,.,.,TGTGCCAGCAGAAGTACAGGCCCCGTAAACTATGGCTACACCTTC,CASRSTGPVNYGYTF
TRBJ2-5,14,TRBV7-2,many,.,TGTGCCAGCAGCTTAGACCTATCCCCGGAGACCCAGTACTTC,CASSLDLSPETQYF
TRBJ1-4,18,TRBV6-5,many,.,TGTGCCAGCAGCCCCTGGGCCCCTGGCCCTGCAACTTCGGAAAAACTGTTTTTT,CASSPWAPGPATSEKLFF
TRBJ2-3,17,TRBV12-3/TRBV12-4,few,TRBD2,TGTGCCAGCAGTCCCCTCCTAGCGGGGGGACCTCGGGATACGCAGTATTTT,CASSPLLAGGPRDTQYF
TRBJ1-4,14,TRBV6-1,many,.,TGTGCCAGCAGTTCGAGACTCGGGAATGAAAAACTGTTTTTT,CASSSRLGNEKLFF
TRBJ2-1,15,TRBV19,few,.,TGTGCCAGTAGTATTGGTGGTGGGGCCGCCAATGAGCAGTTCTTC,CASSIGGGAANEQFF
TRBJ2-1,15,TRBV7-8,.,.,TGTGCCAGCCTCGCATGGCCAGGGATGAGCAATGAGCAGTTCTTC,CASLAWPGMSNEQFF
TRBJ2-7,13,TRBV7-8,few,.,TGTGCCAGCAGCTTCTTAACGGGGGCCGAGCAGTACTTC,CASSFLTGAEQYF
TRBJ1-5,18,TRBV2,.,TRBD1,TGTGCCAGCAGTTCCCAGGGGGCCCTAGTGTTTAGCAATCAGCCCCAGCATTTT,CASSSQGALVFSNQPQHF
TRBJ2-1,11,TRBV29-1,.,.,TGCAGCGTTGTCCACTTCAATGAGCAGTTCTTC,CSVVHFNEQFF
TRBJ1-1,13,TRBV7-9,.,.,TGTGCCAGCAGCATCGATGGGTCTCGCGGAGCTTTCTTT,CASSIDGSRGAFF
TRBJ2-7,15,TRBV7-6,.,TRBD2,TGTGCCAGCAGCTTATCGGCGGGGGAACTCTACGAGCAGTACTTC,CASSLSAGELYEQYF
TRBJ1-2,14,TRBV19,.,TRBD1,TGTGCCAGTAGTGATACAGGGGTCGACTATGGCTACACCTTC,CASSDTGVDYGYTF
TRBJ2-7,14,TRBV28,.,.,TGTGCCAGCAGTTTATCGGGTCTTGGCGTGGAGCAGTACTTC,CASSLSGLGVEQYF
TRBJ1-1,15,TRBV20-1,few,.,TGCAGTGCTAGAGCTGAGACAACAGGGAACACTGAAGCTTTCTTT,CSARAETTGNTEAFF
TRBJ1-1,12,TRBV5-6,few,.,TGTGCCAGCAGCTTAGCGACAGCTGAAGCTTTCTTT,CASSLATAEAFF
TRBJ2-5,12,TRBV7-9,few,.,TGTGCCTCTGTATGGTGGGAAGAGACCCAGTACTTC,CASVWWEETQYF
TRBJ2-1,16,TRBV6-1,few,.,TGTGCCAGCAGTGAATTGTCGTCCATCTCCTACAATGAGCAGTTCTTC,CASSELSSISYNEQFF
TRBJ1-1,15,TRBV6-2/TRBV6-3,.,.,TGTGCCAGCAGTTACTTCGCCGGCATGAACACTGAAGCTTTCTTT,CASSYFAGMNTEAFF
TRBJ2-1,16,TRBV12-3/TRBV12-4,few,.,TGTGCCAGCAGTTTAGTAGCGGATAGCTCCTACAATGAGCAGTTCTTC,CASSLVADSSYNEQFF
TRBJ1-1,13,TRBV19,many,TRBD1,TGTGCCAGTAGTATCCTGACAGGGACTGAAGCTTTCTTT,CASSILTGTEAFF
TRBJ2-3,15,TRBV7-6,.,.,TGTGCCAGCCATCCGGGCGGAAGTGCGGAATCTACGCAGTATTTT,CASHPGGSAESTQYF
TRBJ2-3,17,TRBV7-8,many,TRBD2,TGTGCCAGCAGCTTAGTCTTAGCGGGGGGGTTCACAGATACGCAGTATTTT,CASSLVLAGGFTDTQYF
TRBJ2-7,14,TRBV9,.,.,TGTGCCAGCAGCGACCAGGACTTATGGGGCGAGCAGTACTTC,CASSDQDLWGEQYF
TRBJ1-1,13,TRBV7-9,many,TRBD1,TGTGCCAGCAGCCCACAGGGGGAGGCTGAAGCTTTCTTT,CASSPQGEAEAFF
TRBJ2-7,15,TRBV19,.,TRBD1,TGTGCCAGTAGTTCCTGGACAGGGGACTACTACGAGCAGTACTTC,CASSSWTGDYYEQYF
TRBJ1-1,17,TRBV14,.,TRBD1,TGTGCCAGCAGCCCGAGACAGGGGGCTGTTTTCGGCACTGAAGCTTTCTTT,CASSPRQGAVFGTEAFF
TRBJ2-5,16,TRBV4-1,few,.,TGCGCCAGCAGCAACCTAGGGGCTAGGTACCAAGAGACCCAGTACTTC,CASSNLGARYQETQYF
TRBJ1-2,16,TRBV7-8,few,.,TGTGCCAGCAGCTTAGTTTTCGGCAGGGTAGACTATGGCTACACCTTC,CASSLVFGRVDYGYTF
TRBJ2-3,14,TRBV12-3/TRBV12-4,.,TRBD1,TGTGCCAGCAGCCTCCCGGGACAGAGAAATACGCAGTATTTT,CASSLPGQRNTQYF